A selection of T cell receptor beta chains follows, all from one sample in a study of blood T cell repertoires in COVID-19. Clones were sequenced by immunoSEQ multiplex PCR, and TCRdb holds only the in-frame ones, with some missing. The sample has about 250,000 clones, around 86% seen once. The sequencing sample was made of PBMCs or T cells enriched from blood (not recorded which). Every receptor here comes from a middle-aged man who had recovered from COVID-19. Both conserved end residues are part of each CDR3.

CDR3 protein	V gene	J gene
CASSFRDKKPPEQYF	TRBV11-3	TRBJ2-7
CASSPGGNYGYTF	TRBV3-1/TRBV3-2	TRBJ1-2
CASSQDRAGPGETQYF	TRBV3-1/TRBV3-2	TRBJ2-5
CASSLSPPGGSSYNEQFF	TRBV7-3	TRBJ2-1
CASSLAGAPGNEQFF	TRBV7-2	TRBJ2-1
CASSLFGQGSGANVLTF	TRBV5-1	TRBJ2-6
CASSWDTTGNTIYF	TRBV5-1	TRBJ1-3
CASSIETGANSPLHF	TRBV3-1/TRBV3-2	TRBJ1-6
CASSQREPFSYNEQFF	TRBV3-1/TRBV3-2	TRBJ2-1
CASLEEEMTEAFF	TRBV2	TRBJ1-1
CASSFDRTYEQYF	TRBV6-5	TRBJ2-7
CASSGTPGYNSPLHF	TRBV25-1	TRBJ1-6
CASRGGTDGQPQHF	TRBV6-5	TRBJ1-5
CASSAMDRINSPLHF	TRBV25-1	TRBJ1-6
CASSSQSGTGNEKLFF	TRBV7-9	TRBJ1-4
CASSQTGVGEQYF	TRBV4-1	TRBJ2-7
CASSDPKSFGLTGSGELFF	TRBV9	TRBJ2-2
CSASTGLAGTYNEQFF	TRBV20-1	TRBJ2-1
CASSLSGMEGYTF	TRBV5-1	TRBJ1-2
CASSLLAGEETQYF	TRBV5-1	TRBJ2-5
CASSPSVSGSTDTQYF	TRBV27	TRBJ2-3
CASSQDDLTGADEQYF	TRBV3-1/TRBV3-2	TRBJ2-7
CASSSFEGANYGYTF	TRBV6-5	TRBJ1-2
CASSPPLPISEQYF	TRBV21-1	TRBJ2-7
CASSLTRLETQYF	TRBV7-3	TRBJ2-5
CASSPDLGTGPQPQHF	TRBV7-8	TRBJ1-5
CASMGGLSSTDTQYF	TRBV5-1	TRBJ2-3
CATSRLTGIEGYTF	TRBV15	TRBJ1-2
CASSFSVASYEQYF	TRBV7-9	TRBJ2-7
CASSLAEPGTGGVGSENTIYF	TRBV27	TRBJ1-3
CASTRTPPAEQYF	TRBV28	TRBJ2-7
CASSGGQTTDTQYF	TRBV28	TRBJ2-3
CASRYVASGPNNEQFF	TRBV6-5	TRBJ2-1
CASSPRVGETQYF	TRBV28	TRBJ2-5
CASRTGTSGVSPYEQYF	TRBV28	TRBJ2-7
CASSVGAGYNYGYTF	TRBV9	TRBJ1-2
CASSYGQGTYEQYF	TRBV9	TRBJ2-7
CASRSDRTPPYPYEQYF	TRBV27	TRBJ2-7
CASSQGPDVNYRYTF	TRBV4-3	TRBJ1-2
CASSLGREGETQYF	TRBV5-1	TRBJ2-5
CASTGQGRQPQHF	TRBV12-3/TRBV12-4	TRBJ1-5
CASSEFSGGVNEQYF	TRBV7-3	TRBJ2-7
CASSPLAEETQYF	TRBV3-1/TRBV3-2	TRBJ2-5
CASSEVPTGAYGYTF	TRBV2	TRBJ1-2
CASSREGQGATEQYF	TRBV18	TRBJ2-7
CASSLADNEQYF	TRBV7-9	TRBJ2-7
CATTPQGQVNEQFF	TRBV19	TRBJ2-1
CASSPQEGGYTF	TRBV5-1	TRBJ1-2
CASSSPTVRNTEAFF	TRBV28	TRBJ1-1
CASSLEPGQHNQPQHF	TRBV7-8	TRBJ1-5
CSVEGAVGPETYEQYF	TRBV29-1	TRBJ2-7